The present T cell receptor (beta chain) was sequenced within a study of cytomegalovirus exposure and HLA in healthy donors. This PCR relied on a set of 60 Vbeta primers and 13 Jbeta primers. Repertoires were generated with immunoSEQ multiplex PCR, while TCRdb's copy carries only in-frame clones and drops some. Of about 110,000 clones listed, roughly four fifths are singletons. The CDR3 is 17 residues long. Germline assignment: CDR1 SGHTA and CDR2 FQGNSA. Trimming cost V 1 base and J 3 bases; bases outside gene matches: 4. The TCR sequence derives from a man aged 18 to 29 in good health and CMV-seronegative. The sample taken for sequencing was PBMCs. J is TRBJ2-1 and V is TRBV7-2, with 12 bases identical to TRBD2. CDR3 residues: CASSLVVTSGGYNEQFF. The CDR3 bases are TGTGCCAGCAGCTTAGTAGTGACTAGCGGGGGCTACAATGAGCAGTTCTTC.